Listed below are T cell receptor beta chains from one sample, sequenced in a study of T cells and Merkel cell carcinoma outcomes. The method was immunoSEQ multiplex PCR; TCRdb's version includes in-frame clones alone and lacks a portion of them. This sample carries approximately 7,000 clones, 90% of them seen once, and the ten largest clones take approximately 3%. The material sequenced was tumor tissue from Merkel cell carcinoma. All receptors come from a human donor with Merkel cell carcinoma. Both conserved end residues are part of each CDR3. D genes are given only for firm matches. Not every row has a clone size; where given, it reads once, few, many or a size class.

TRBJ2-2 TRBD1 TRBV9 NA CASSPGTGVVGELFF TGTGCCAGCAGCCCAGGGACAGGGGTCGTCGGGGAGCTGTTTTTT
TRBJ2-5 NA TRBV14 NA CASSQDNRLGETQYF TGTGCCAGCAGCCAAGACAACAGGTTGGGGGAGACCCAGTACTTC
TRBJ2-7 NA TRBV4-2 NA CASSQSRVLSYEQYF TGTGCCAGCAGCCAATCGAGAGTCCTCTCCTACGAGCAGTACTTC
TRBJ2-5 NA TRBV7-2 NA CASSLVRETQYF TGTGCCAGCAGCTTAGTGCGCGAGACCCAGTACTTC
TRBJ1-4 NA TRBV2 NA CASSAAGSPNEKLFF TGTGCCAGCAGTGCCGCGGGCAGTCCTAATGAAAAACTGTTTTTT
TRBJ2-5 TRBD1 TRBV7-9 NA CASSLGQGHGQETQYF TGTGCCAGCAGCTTAGGACAGGGGCACGGGCAAGAGACCCAGTACTTC
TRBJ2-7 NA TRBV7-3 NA CASSSGLAGEQYF TGTGCCAGCAGTTCGGGACTTGCGGGCGAGCAGTACTTC
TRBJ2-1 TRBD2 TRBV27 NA CASSSGLAGYNEQFF TGTGCCAGCAGTTCGGGACTAGCGGGGTACAATGAGCAGTTCTTC
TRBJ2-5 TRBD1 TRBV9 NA CASSGGTGGNQETQYF TGTGCCAGCAGCGGAGGGACAGGGGGCAACCAAGAGACCCAGTACTTC
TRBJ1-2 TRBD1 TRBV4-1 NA CASRSTGTYGYTF TGCGCCAGCAGGTCGACAGGGACCTATGGCTACACCTTC
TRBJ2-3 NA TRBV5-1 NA CASSLVDGGTDTQYF TGCGCCAGCAGCTTGGTAGACGGAGGAACAGATACGCAGTATTTT
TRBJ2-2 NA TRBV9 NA CASSVMTGRNTGELFF TGTGCCAGCAGCGTAATGACCGGGCGGAACACCGGGGAGCTGTTTTTT
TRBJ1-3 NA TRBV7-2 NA CASRQGGSGNTIYF TGTGCCAGCAGACAAGGGGGTTCTGGAAACACCATATATTTT
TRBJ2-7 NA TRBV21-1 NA CASSPEGQVRAYEQYF TGTGCCAGCAGCCCCGAGGGGCAGGTGAGGGCCTACGAGCAGTACTTC
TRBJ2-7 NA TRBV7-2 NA CASSSDRDFRYEQYF TGTGCCAGCAGCTCTGACAGGGACTTTCGGTACGAGCAGTACTTC
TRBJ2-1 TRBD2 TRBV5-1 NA CASSLNVAGGRNEQFF TGCGCCAGCAGCCTGAACGTAGCGGGGGGGAGGAATGAGCAGTTCTTC
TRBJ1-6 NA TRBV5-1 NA CASSLQGSDNSPLHF TGCGCCAGCAGCTTACAGGGTTCGGATAATTCACCCCTCCACTTT
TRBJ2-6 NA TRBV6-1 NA CASIPGGSGANVLTF TGTGCCAGCATCCCCGGAGGGTCTGGGGCCAACGTCCTGACTTTC
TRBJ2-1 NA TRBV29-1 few CSVGRGFLYNEQFF TGCAGCGTTGGGAGGGGGTTCCTATACAATGAGCAGTTCTTC
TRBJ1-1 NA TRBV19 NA CASTRQFQGNTEAFF TGTGCCAGTACCCGCCAATTTCAGGGGAACACTGAAGCTTTCTTT
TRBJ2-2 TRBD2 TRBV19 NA CATSGGNTGELFF TGTGCCACTAGCGGGGGGAACACCGGGGAGCTGTTTTTT
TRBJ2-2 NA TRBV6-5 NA CASRRSTGELFF TGTGCCAGCAGACGGAGCACCGGGGAGCTGTTTTTT
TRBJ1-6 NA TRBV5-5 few CASNLDGEQSSYNSPLHF TGTGCCAGCAACTTGGACGGTGAACAGAGCTCCTATAATTCACCCCTCCACTTT
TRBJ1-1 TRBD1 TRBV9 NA CASSVGAGGNTEAFF TGTGCCAGCAGCGTAGGGGCAGGGGGCAACACTGAAGCTTTCTTT
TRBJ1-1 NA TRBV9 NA CASSSNPSTVMNTEAFF TGTGCCAGCAGCTCCAATCCTTCGACGGTAATGAACACTGAAGCTTTCTTT
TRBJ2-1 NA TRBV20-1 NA CSALFNEQFF TGCAGTGCCCTCTTCAATGAGCAGTTCTTC
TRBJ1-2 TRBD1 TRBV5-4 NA CASSATGVDGYTF TGTGCCAGCAGCGCGACAGGGGTGGATGGCTACACCTTC
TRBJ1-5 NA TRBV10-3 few CAISETRTGGNQPQHF TGTGCCATCAGTGAAACTCGGACGGGAGGTAATCAGCCCCAGCATTTT
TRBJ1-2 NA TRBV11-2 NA CASSLVLPWDGYTF TGTGCCAGCAGCTTGGTACTGCCTTGGGATGGCTACACCTTC
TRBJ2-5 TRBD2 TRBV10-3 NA CAIRPAGGGQETQYF TGTGCCATCAGGCCCGCTGGCGGGGGTCAAGAGACCCAGTACTTC
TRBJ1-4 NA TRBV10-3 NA CATAVGAEREKLFF TGTGCCACCGCCGTGGGGGCCGAGCGTGAAAAACTGTTTTTT
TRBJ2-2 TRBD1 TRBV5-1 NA CASSLADRGSGELFF TGCGCCAGCAGCCTGGCGGACAGGGGATCCGGGGAGCTGTTTTTT
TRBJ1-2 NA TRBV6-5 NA CASSLGNYGYTF TGTGCCAGCAGTTTAGGCAACTATGGCTACACCTTC
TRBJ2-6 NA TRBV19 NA CASSTERRWGSGANVLTF TGTGCCAGTAGTACCGAACGGCGTTGGGGGTCTGGGGCCAACGTCCTGACTTTC
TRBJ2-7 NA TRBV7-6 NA CASSLAQTSYEQYF TGTGCCAGCAGCTTAGCTCAAACTTCCTACGAGCAGTACTTC
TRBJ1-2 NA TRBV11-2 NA CASSPVTGTNYGYTF TGTGCCAGCAGCCCAGTAACAGGGACTAACTATGGCTACACCTTC
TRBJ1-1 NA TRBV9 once CASSPTGQNTEAFF TGTGCCAGCAGCCCCACAGGACAAAACACTGAAGCTTTCTTT
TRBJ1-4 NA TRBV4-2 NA CASSQDSTFNEKLFF TGTGCCAGCAGCCAAGATTCAACCTTTAATGAAAAACTGTTTTTT
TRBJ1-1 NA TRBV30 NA CAWAAGGAKGTEAFF TGTGCCTGGGCCGCGGGGGGGGCAAAGGGCACTGAAGCTTTCTTT
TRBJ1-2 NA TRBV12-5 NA CASGFPPEQGVYGYTF TGTGCTAGTGGTTTTCCCCCGGAACAGGGAGTCTATGGCTACACCTTC